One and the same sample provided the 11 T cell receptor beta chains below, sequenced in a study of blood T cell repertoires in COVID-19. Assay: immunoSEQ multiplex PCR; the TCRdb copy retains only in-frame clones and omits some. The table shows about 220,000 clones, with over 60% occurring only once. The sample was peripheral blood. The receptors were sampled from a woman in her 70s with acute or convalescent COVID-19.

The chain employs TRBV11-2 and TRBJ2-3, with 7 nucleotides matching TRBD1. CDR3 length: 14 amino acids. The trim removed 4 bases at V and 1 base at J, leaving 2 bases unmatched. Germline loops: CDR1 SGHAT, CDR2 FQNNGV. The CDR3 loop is CASSWGQRTDTQYF. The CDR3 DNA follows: TGTGCCAGCAGCTGGGGACAGCGCACAGATACGCAGTATTTT.

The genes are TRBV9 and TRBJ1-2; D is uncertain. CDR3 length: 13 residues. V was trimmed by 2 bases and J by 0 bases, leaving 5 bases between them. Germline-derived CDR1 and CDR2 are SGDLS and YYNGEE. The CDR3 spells CASSVSPNYGYTF. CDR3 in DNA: TGTGCCAGCAGCGTCAGTCCTAACTATGGCTACACCTTC.

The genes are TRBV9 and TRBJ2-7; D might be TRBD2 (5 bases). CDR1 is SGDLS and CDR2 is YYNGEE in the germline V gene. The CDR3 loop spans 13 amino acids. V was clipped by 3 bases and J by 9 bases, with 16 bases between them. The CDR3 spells CASSAPDSSLQYF. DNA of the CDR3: TGTGCCAGCAGCGCCCCGGACTCCTCTTTGCAGTACTTC.

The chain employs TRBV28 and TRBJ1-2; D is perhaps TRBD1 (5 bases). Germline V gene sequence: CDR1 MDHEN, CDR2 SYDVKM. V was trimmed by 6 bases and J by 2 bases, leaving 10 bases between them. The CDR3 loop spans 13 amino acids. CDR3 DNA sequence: TGTGCCAGCAGCTCAGACAGAAACTATGGCTACACCTTC. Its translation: CASSSDRNYGYTF.

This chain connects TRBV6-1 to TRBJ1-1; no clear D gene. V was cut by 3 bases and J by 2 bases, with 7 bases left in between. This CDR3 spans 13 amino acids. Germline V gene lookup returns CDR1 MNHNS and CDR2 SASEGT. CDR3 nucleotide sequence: TGTGCCAGCAGTGATGAGCTTAACACTGAAGCTTTCTTT. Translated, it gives CASSDELNTEAFF.

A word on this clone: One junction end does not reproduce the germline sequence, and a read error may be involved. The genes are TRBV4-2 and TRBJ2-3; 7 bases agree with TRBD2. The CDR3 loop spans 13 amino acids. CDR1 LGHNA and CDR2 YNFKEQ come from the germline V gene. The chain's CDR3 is CASSQDSERGLDF. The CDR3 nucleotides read TGTGCCAGCAGCCAAGATTCGGAGCGGGGATTAGATTTT.

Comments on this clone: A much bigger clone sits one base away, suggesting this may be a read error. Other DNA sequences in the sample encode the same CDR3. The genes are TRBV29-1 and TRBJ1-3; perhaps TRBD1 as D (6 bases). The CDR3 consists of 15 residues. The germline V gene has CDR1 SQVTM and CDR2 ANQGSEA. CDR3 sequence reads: CSVEEGGARGNTIYF. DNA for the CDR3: TGCAGCGTGGAAGAGGGGGGGGCGCGGGGAAACACCATATATTTT.

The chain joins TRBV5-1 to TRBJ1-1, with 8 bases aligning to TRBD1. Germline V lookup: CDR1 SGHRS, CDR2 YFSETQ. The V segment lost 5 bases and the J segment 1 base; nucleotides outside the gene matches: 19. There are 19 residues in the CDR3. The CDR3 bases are TGCGCCAGCAGTTTCTCATCAGGGGGCTTGGGGTTCGGGAACACTGAAGCTTTCTTT. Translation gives CASSFSSGGLGFGNTEAFF.

This chain's CDR3 is CASSQEGQGGSPLHF. The CDR3 nucleotides read TGCGCCAGCAGCCAAGAAGGACAGGGGGGATCACCCCTCCACTTT. The chain is built from TRBV4-3 and TRBJ1-6; TRBD1 aligns across 10 bases. The CDR3 is made up of 15 amino acids. The germline V gene encodes CDR1 LGHNA and CDR2 YSLEER. The trim removed 0 bases at V and 10 bases at J, leaving 3 bases unmatched.

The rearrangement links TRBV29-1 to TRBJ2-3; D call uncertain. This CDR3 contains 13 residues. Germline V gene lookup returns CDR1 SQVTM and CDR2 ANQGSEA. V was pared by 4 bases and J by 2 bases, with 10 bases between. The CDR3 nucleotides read TGCAGCGTTGTTGAACAAAACACAGATACGCAGTATTTT. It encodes CSVVEQNTDTQYF.

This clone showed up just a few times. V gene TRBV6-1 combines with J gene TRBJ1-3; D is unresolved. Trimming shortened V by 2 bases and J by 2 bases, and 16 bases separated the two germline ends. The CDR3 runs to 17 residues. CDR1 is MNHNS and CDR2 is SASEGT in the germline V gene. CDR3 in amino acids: CASSENEAFDTGNTIYF. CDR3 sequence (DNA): TGTGCCAGCAGTGAAAACGAGGCGTTTGATACTGGAAACACCATATATTTT.